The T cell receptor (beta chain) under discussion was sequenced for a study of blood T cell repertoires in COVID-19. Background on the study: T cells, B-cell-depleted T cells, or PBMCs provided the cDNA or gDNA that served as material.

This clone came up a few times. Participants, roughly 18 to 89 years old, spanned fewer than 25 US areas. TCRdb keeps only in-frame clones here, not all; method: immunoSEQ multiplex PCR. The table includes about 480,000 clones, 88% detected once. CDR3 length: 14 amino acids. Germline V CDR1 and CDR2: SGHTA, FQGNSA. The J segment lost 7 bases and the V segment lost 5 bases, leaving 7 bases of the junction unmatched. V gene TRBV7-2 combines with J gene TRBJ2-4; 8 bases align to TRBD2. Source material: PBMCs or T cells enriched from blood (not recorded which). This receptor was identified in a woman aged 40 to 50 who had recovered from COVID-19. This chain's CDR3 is CASSPGGGRNIQYF. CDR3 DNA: TGTGCCAGCAGCCCCGGGGGGGGTCGGAACATTCAGTACTTC.